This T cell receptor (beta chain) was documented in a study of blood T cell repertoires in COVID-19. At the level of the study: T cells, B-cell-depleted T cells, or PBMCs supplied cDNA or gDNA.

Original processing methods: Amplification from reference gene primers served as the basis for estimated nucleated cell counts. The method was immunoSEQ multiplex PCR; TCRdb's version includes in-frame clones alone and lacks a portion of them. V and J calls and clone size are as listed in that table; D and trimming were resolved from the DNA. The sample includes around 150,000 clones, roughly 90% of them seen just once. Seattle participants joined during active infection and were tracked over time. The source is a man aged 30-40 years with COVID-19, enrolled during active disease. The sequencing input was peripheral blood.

In nucleotides, the CDR3 is TGCGCCAGCAGCTTGATGGGGACAGGGTCTTCACCCCTCCACTTT. Translation: CASSLMGTGSSPLHF. The chain combines TRBV5-1 with TRBJ1-6; TRBD1 aligns across 9 bases. CDR1 and CDR2 from the germline V gene are SGHRS and YFSETQ. With 1 base clipped from V and 9 bases from J, the junction kept 5 bases outside the gene matches. The CDR3 totals 15 residues.